This T cell receptor beta chain is drawn from a study of T cell repertoires in cytomegalovirus infection. On the study more broadly: Peptides in the study included HLA-C-restricted and HLA-B-restricted CMV epitopes. Public TCR beta signatures provided an indication of both CMV infection and a matching HLA type.

TCRdb itself ran the reads through MiXCR, one entry per CDR3 protein. The repertoire has around 710,000 distinct CDR3 sequences, about 28% of them found once; the top ten carry about an eighth. Regarding this clonotype: The antigen remains unidentified.

Points from the study as a whole: In two of eight donors, the top clonotype was HLA-C-restricted CMV-specific.

This CDR3 has 14 amino acids. The junction had 8 bases not matched to a gene; V was cut back by 6 bases and J by 4 bases. Sequencing used cultured CD8+ T cells from PBMCs, obtained from culture after CMV antigen stimulation. The clonotype originates from a human donor in good health (CMV status not recorded). Some clones in this sample may be carry-over from other donors' samples. The chain links TRBV12-3 or TRBV12-4 to TRBJ1-2, with TRBD1 matching over 7 bases. CDR3 DNA sequence: TGTGCCAGCAGACGACAGGGATACCCCTATGGCTACACCTTC. Amino acid sequence: CASRRQGYPYGYTF.